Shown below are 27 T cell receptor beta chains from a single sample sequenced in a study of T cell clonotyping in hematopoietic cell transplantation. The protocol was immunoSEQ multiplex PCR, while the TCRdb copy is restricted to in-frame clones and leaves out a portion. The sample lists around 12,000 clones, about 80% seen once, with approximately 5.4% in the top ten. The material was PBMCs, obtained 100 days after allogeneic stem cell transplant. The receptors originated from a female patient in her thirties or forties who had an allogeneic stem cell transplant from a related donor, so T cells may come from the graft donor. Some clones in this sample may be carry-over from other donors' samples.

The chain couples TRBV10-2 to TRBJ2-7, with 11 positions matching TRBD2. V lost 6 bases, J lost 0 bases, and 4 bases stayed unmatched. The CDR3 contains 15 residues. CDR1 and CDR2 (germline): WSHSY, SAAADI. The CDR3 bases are TGCGCCAGCAGAGCAACTAGCGGGAGCTCCTACGAGCAGTACTTC. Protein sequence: CASRATSGSSYEQYF.

As DNA, the CDR3 is TGTGCCAGCAGCTTAGGGGCAGGGCGAAGAAGATCACCCCTCCACTTT. Translation gives CASSLGAGRRRSPLHF. The chain recombines TRBV7-2 with TRBJ1-6; perhaps TRBD1 as D (5 bases). CDR1 and CDR2 (germline): SGHTA, FQGNSA. This CDR3 is built from 16 residues. Trimming cost V 1 base and J 10 bases, with 17 bases left between them.

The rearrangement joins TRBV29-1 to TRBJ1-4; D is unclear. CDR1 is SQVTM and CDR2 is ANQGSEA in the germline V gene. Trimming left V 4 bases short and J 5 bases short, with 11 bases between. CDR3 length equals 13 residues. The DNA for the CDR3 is TGCAGCGTTGTATGGCAGGAGAATGAAAAACTGTTTTTT. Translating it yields CSVVWQENEKLFF. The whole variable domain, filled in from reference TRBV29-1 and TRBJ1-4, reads SAVISQKPSRDICQRGTSLTIQCQVDSQVTMMFWYRQQPGQSLTLIATANQGSEATYESGFVIDKFPISRPNLTFSTLTVSNMSPEDSSIYLCSVVWQENEKLFFGSGTQLSVL.

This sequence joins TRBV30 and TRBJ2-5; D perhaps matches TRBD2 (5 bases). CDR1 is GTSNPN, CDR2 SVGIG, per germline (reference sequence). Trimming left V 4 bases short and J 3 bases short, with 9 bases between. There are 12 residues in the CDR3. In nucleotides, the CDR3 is TGTGCCTGGACCACCGGGGAAGAGACCCAGTACTTC. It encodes CAWTTGEETQYF.

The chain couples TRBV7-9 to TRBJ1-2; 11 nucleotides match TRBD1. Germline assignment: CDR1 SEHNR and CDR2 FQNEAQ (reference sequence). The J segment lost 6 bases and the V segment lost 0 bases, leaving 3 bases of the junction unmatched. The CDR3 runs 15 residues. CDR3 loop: CASSLAPGQGDGYTF. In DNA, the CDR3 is TGTGCCAGCAGCTTAGCCCCGGGACAGGGGGATGGCTACACCTTC.

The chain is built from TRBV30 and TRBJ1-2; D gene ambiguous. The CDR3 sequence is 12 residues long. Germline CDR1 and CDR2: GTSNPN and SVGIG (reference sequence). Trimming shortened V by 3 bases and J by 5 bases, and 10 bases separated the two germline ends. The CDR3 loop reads CAWREFIYGYTF. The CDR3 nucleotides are TGTGCCTGGAGAGAGTTTATTTATGGCTACACCTTC.

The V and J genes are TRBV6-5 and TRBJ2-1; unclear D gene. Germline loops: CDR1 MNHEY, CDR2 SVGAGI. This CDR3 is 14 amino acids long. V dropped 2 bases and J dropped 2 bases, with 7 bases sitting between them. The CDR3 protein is CASSYDRAYNEQFF. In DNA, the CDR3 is TGTGCCAGCAGTTACGACCGCGCCTACAATGAGCAGTTCTTC.

Here the CDR3 DNA reads TGTGCCAGCAGCTTATTGGGGGGACAGGGGGCTAACTATGGCTACACCTTC. This sequence encodes CASSLLGGQGANYGYTF. The chain employs TRBV7-2 and TRBJ1-2; 11 positions match TRBD1. Germline CDR1 reads SGHTA; CDR2 reads FQGNSA. J lost 0 bases, V lost 2 bases, and 5 bases had no gene match. The CDR3 has 17 residues.

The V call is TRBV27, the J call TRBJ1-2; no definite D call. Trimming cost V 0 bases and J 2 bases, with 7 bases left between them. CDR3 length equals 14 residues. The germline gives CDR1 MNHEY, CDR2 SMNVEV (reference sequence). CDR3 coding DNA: TGTGCCAGCAGTTTATCGAGTCTGAACTATGGCTACACCTTC. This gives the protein CASSLSSLNYGYTF.

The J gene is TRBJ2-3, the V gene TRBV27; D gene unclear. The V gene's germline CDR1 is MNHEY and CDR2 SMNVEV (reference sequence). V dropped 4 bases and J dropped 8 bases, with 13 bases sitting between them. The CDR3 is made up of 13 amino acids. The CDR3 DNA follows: TGTGCCAGCAGTTGGACGGGCACGGGTACGCAGTATTTT. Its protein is CASSWTGTGTQYF.

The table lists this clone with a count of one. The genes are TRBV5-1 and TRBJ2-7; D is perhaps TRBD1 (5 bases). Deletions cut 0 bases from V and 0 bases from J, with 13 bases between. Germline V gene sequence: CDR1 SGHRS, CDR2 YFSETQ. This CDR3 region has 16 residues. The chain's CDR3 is CASSLAWTSSSYEQYF. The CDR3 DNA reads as TGCGCCAGCAGCTTGGCCTGGACATCGAGCTCCTACGAGCAGTACTTC.

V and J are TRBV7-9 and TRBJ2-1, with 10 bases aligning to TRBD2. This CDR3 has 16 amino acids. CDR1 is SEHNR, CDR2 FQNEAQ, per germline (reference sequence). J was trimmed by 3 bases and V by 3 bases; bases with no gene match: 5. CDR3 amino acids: CASSFSGTSVYNEQFF. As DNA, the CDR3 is TGTGCCAGCAGCTTCTCCGGGACTAGCGTCTACAATGAGCAGTTCTTC.

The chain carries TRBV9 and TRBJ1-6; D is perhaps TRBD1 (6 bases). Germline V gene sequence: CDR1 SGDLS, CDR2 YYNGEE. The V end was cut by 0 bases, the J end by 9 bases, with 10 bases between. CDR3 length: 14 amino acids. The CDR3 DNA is TGTGCCAGCAGCGTAGGTGGACAGTCTTCACCCCTCCACTTT. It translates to CASSVGGQSSPLHF.

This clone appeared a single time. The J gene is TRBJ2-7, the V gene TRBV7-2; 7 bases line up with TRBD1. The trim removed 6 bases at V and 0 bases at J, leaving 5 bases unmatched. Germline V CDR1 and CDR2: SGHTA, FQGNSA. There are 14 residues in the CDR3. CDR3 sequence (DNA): TGTGCCAGCAGAAGGGGGCCAAGCTCCTACGAGCAGTACTTC. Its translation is CASRRGPSSYEQYF.

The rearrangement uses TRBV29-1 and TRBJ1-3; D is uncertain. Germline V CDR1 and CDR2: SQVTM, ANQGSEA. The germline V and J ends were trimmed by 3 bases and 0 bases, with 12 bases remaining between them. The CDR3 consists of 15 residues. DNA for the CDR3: TGCAGCGTTGACGGGTCCTTGGGCTCTGGAAACACCATATATTTT. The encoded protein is CSVDGSLGSGNTIYF.

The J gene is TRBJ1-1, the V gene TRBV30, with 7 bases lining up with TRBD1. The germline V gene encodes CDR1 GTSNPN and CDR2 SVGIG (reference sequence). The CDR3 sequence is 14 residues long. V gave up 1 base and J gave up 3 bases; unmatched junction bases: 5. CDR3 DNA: TGTGCCTGGAGTGAGGGGGCGAGGGACACTGAAGCTTTCTTT. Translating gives CAWSEGARDTEAFF.

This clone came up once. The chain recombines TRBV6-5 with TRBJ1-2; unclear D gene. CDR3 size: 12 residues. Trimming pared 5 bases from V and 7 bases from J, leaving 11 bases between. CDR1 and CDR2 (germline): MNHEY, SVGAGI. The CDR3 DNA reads TGTGCCAGCAGTACCAGGTTTGGTGGCTACACCTTC. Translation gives CASSTRFGGYTF.

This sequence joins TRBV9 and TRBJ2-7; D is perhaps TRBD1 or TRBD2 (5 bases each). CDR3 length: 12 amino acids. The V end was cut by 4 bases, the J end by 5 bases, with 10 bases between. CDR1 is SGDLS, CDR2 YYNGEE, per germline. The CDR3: CASSPGAHEQYF. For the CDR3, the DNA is TGTGCCAGCAGCCCCGGGGCACACGAGCAGTACTTC. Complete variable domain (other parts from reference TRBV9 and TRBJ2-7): DSGVTQTPKHLITATGQRVTLRCSPRSGDLSVYWYQQSLDQGLQFLIQYYNGEERAKGNILERFSAQQFPDLHSELNLSSLELGDSALYFCASSPGAHEQYFGPGTRLTVT.

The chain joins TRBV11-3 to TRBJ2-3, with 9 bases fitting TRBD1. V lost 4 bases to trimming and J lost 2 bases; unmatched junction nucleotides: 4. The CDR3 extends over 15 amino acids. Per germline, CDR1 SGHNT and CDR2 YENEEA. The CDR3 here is CASSSGQGFTDTQYF. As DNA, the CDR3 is TGTGCCAGCAGCTCGGGACAGGGATTCACAGATACGCAGTATTTT. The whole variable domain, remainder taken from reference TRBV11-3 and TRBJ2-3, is EAGVVQSPRYKIIEKKQPVAFWCNPISGHNTLYWYLQNLGQGPELLIRYENEEAVDDSQLPKDRFSAERLKGVDSTLKIQPAELGDSAVYLCASSSGQGFTDTQYFGPGTRLTVL.

CDR3 coding DNA: TGTGCCAGCAGCCCCACAGGGACTAATGAAAAACTGTTTTTT. Residues: CASSPTGTNEKLFF. The chain carries TRBV6-1 and TRBJ1-4; tentative D call: TRBD1 (6 bases). The V end was cut by 6 bases, the J end by 2 bases, with 10 bases between. Germline V gene lookup returns CDR1 MNHNS and CDR2 SASEGT. The CDR3 totals 14 residues.

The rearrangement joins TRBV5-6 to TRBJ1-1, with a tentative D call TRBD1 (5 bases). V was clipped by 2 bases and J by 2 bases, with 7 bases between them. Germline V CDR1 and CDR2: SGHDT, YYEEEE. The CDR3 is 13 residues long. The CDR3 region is CASSFDSNTEAFF. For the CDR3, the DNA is TGTGCCAGCAGCTTTGACAGCAACACTGAAGCTTTCTTT.

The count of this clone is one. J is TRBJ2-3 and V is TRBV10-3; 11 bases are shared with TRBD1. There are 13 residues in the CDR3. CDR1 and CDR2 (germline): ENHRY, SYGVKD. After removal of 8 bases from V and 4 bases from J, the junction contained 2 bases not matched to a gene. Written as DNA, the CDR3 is TGTGCCATCGGACAGGGGGCTCCAGATACGCAGTATTTT. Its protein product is CAIGQGAPDTQYF.

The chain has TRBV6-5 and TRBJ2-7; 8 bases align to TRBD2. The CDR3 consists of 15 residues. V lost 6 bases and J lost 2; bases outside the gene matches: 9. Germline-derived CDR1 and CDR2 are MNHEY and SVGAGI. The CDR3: CASRPGGGPTYEQYF. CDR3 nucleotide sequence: TGTGCCAGCAGGCCCGGGGGGGGGCCAACCTACGAGCAGTACTTC.

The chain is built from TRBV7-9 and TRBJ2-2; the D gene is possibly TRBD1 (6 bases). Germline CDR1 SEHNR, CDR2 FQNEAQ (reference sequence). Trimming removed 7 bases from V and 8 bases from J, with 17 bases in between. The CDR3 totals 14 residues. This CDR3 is CASNGGVMTGELFF. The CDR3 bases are TGTGCCAGCAATGGGGGCGTAATGACTGGGGAGCTGTTTTTT.

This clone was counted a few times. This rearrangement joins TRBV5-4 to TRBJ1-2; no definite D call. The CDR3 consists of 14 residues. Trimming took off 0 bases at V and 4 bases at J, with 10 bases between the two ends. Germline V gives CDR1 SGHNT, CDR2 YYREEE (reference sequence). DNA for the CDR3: TGTGCCAGCAGCTTGGTTTCCACCTTCTATGGCTACACCTTC. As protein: CASSLVSTFYGYTF. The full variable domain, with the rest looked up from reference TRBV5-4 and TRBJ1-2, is ETGVTQSPTHLIKTRGQQVTLRCSSQSGHNTVSWYQQALGQGPQFIFQYYREEENGRGNFPPRFSGLQFPNYSSELNVNALELDDSALYLCASSLVSTFYGYTFGSGTRLTVV.

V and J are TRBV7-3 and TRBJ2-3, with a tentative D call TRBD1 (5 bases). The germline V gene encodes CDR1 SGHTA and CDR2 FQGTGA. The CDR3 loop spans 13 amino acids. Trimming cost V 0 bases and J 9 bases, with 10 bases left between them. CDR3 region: CASSLTQGWTQYF. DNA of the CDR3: TGTGCCAGCAGCTTAACCCAGGGATGGACGCAGTATTTT. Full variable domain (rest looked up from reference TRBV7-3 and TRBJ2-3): GAGVSQTPSNKVTEKGKYVELRCDPISGHTALYWYRQSLGQGPEFLIYFQGTGAADDSGLPNDRFFAVRPEGSVSTLKIQRTERGDSAVYLCASSLTQGWTQYFGPGTRLTVL.

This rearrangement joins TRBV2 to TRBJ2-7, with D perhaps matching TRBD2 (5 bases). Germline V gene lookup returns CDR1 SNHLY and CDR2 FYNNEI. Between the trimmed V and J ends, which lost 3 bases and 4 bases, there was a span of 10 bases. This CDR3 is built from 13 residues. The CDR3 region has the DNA TGTGCCAGCAGTGACACTAGGATGTACGAGCAGTACTTC. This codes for CASSDTRMYEQYF. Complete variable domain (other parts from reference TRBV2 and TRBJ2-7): EPEVTQTPSHQVTQMGQEVILRCVPISNHLYFYWYRQILGQKVEFLVSFYNNEISEKSEIFDDQFSVERPDGSNFTLKIRSTKLEDSAMYFCASSDTRMYEQYFGPGTRLTVT.